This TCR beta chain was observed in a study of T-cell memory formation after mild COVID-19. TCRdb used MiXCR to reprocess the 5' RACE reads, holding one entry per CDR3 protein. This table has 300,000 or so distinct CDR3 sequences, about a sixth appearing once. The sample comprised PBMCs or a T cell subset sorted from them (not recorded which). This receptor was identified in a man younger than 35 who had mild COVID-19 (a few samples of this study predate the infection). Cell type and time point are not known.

DNA for the CDR3: TGTGCCAGCAGTTACATCGCCGGACGGCGGAGGGTGGATGAGCAGTTCTTC. It translates to CASSYIAGRRRVDEQFF. V and J are TRBV6-2 or TRBV6-3 and TRBJ2-1; a possible D gene is TRBD2 (6 bases). CDR1 MNHEY and CDR2 SVGEGT come from the germline V gene. This CDR3 has 17 amino acids. Trimming took off 2 bases at V and 8 bases at J, with 22 bases between the two ends.